The rows below give T cell receptor beta chains drawn from one sample of a study of blood T cell repertoires in COVID-19. Profiled with immunoSEQ multiplex PCR; TCRdb holds only in-frame clones, not every one. The sample records fewer than 450,000 clones, more than 70% being singletons. Input material: peripheral blood. The receptors were sampled from a woman in her forties or fifties with COVID-19, enrolled during active disease. The CDR3 runs from the conserved cysteine through the conserved F or W. The order of the fields is D gene, J gene, clone size, V gene, CDR3 DNA, CDR3 protein. The D gene is left open where the match is weak. Expanded clones are given a class, and other clones once, few, many or no size at all.

- TRBJ1-2 - TRBV2 TGTGCCAGCAATCCCGCAGGGATGGTGGACTATGGCTACACCTTC CASNPAGMVDYGYTF
TRBD2 TRBJ2-3 - TRBV3-1/TRBV3-2 TGTGCCAGCAGCCTACCCCGGGAGGGCACAGATACGCAGTATTTT CASSLPREGTDTQYF
TRBD2 TRBJ2-1 - TRBV5-4 TGTGCCAGCAGCTTCTCTACTAGCGGGTACAATGAGCAGTTCTTC CASSFSTSGYNEQFF
- TRBJ1-4 once TRBV5-1 TGCGCCAGCAGCTTGACACAGGGAGTTGAAAAACTGTTTTTT CASSLTQGVEKLFF
- TRBJ2-5 once TRBV10-3 TGTGCCATCAGTGAGAAGACGGGAGAGACCCAGTACTTC CAISEKTGETQYF
TRBD1 TRBJ2-5 - TRBV4-1 TGCGCCAGCAGCCTAACCCGGGACAGGCCCCAAGAGACCCAGTACTTC CASSLTRDRPQETQYF
- TRBJ1-1 - TRBV5-1 TGCGCCAGCAGCTTGGTGGGCCCGGAAGCTTTCTTT CASSLVGPEAFF
TRBD1 TRBJ1-2 once TRBV5-3 TGTGCCAGAACCTTGATACGGACAGGGTGTGTTTTGTGCGGCTACACCTTC CARTLIRTGCVLCGYTF
- TRBJ1-1 - TRBV6-5 TGTGCCAGCAGTTACTCGAGGTTCGGGACTGAAGCTTTCTTT CASSYSRFGTEAFF
- TRBJ1-5 - TRBV4-2 TGTGCCAGCAGCCAAGATAACAGGAACAATCAGCCCCAGCATTTT CASSQDNRNNQPQHF
TRBD1 TRBJ2-2 few TRBV18 TGTGCCAGCTCTTCCATAGGGACAGAGAACACCGGGGAGCTGTTTTTT CASSSIGTENTGELFF
- TRBJ1-2 - TRBV19 TGTGCCAGTAGTACCCAGACGGGACATATCAACTATGGCTACACCTTC CASSTQTGHINYGYTF
- TRBJ2-7 - TRBV6-5 TGTGCCGGAGGTTTATCTTCTCGTGAGCAGTACTTC CAGGLSSREQYF
TRBD1 TRBJ1-6 - TRBV4-1 TGCGCCAGCAGCCAAGATCCGGACAGGTCACCCCTCCACTTT CASSQDPDRSPLHF
- TRBJ1-6 - TRBV19 TGTGCCAGTATGGGGTCAGGGTCGCATTCACCCCTCCACTTT CASMGSGSHSPLHF
- TRBJ1-5 - TRBV9 TGTGCCAGCAGCGTCCCCGTTATCAAGGACAGCGATAATCAGCCCCAGCATTTT CASSVPVIKDSDNQPQHF
TRBD1 TRBJ1-1 - TRBV30 TGTGCCTGGAGTGGGGACAGTCTCTCAAAAGTGAACACTGAAGCTTTCTTT CAWSGDSLSKVNTEAFF
- TRBJ1-3 - TRBV5-1 TGCGCCAGCAGCGCGGCGGACAGCCGGACTGGAAACACCATATATTTT CASSAADSRTGNTIYF
- TRBJ2-2 few TRBV11-2 TGTGCCAGCAACGGCAGGGGGAACACCGGGGAGCTGTTTTTT CASNGRGNTGELFF
TRBD1 TRBJ2-7 - TRBV3-1/TRBV3-2 TGTGCCAGCAGCCAAGGGTCGACAGGGGGCTCCGAGCAGTACTTC CASSQGSTGGSEQYF
- TRBJ2-5 - TRBV5-4 TGTGCCAGCAGCTCCACTAGTCGTGAGACCCAGTACTTC CASSSTSRETQYF
TRBD2 TRBJ2-3 - TRBV5-4 TGTGCCAGCAGCTTCGGGGGGGGCCCTAGCACAGATACGCAGTATTTT CASSFGGGPSTDTQYF
- TRBJ2-7 - TRBV27 TGTGCCAGCAGTTTATCGTGGCAGGGGGGCTACGAGCAGTACTTC CASSLSWQGGYEQYF
- TRBJ1-2 - TRBV5-4 TGTGCCAGCAGCTTGGGACAGAGCTATGGCTACACCTTC CASSLGQSYGYTF
TRBD1 TRBJ1-1 few TRBV13 TGTGCCAGCCTGGGACAGTCTAACACTGAAGCTTTCTTT CASLGQSNTEAFF
- TRBJ1-1 - TRBV19 TGTGCCAGTAGTGTAAGGACACAGAACACTGAAGCTTTCTTT CASSVRTQNTEAFF
TRBD1 TRBJ1-5 - TRBV12-5 TGTGCTAGTGACCAGGGGGAGTATCAGCCCCAGCATTTT CASDQGEYQPQHF
- TRBJ2-1 - TRBV30 TGTGCCTGGACCCAAATCGGGGTAAATGAGCAGTTCTTC CAWTQIGVNEQFF
- TRBJ1-2 once TRBV5-5 TGTGCCAGCAGCCCTGACTATGGCTACACCTTC CASSPDYGYTF
TRBD1 TRBJ1-1 - TRBV28 TGTGCCAGCAGTCCAAGGGACAGGGGGGAAACTGAAGCTTTCTTT CASSPRDRGETEAFF
TRBD2 TRBJ2-1 - TRBV11-2 TGTGCCAGCAGCTTAATCGGGACTAGCGGATACAATGAGCAGTTCTTC CASSLIGTSGYNEQFF